The next 3 T cell receptor beta chains were all read from a single sample in a study of blood T cell repertoires in COVID-19. Repertoires were generated with immunoSEQ multiplex PCR, while TCRdb's copy carries only in-frame clones and drops some. This sample has 250,000 or so clones, with about four fifths found just once. The sample consisted of PBMCs or T cells enriched from blood (not recorded which). The receptors here all came from a man aged 60 to 69 who had recovered from COVID-19.

V usage is TRBV7-2 and J usage is TRBJ1-1, with D perhaps TRBD1 (6 bases). CDR1 and CDR2 (germline): SGHTA, FQGNSA. The CDR3 length is 15 residues. V lost 4 bases and J 4 bases, leaving 16 bases between the germline ends. The CDR3 bases are TGTGCCAGCAGCTCGGAGCCGGGACACCTCACTGAAGCTTTCTTT. Its protein product is CASSSEPGHLTEAFF. The variable domain in full, completed from reference TRBV7-2 and TRBJ1-1, reads GAGVSQSPSNKVTEKGKDVELRCDPISGHTALYWYRQSLGQGLEFLIYFQGNSAPDKSGLPSDRFSAERTGGSVSTLTIQRTQQEDSAVYLCASSSEPGHLTEAFFGQGTRLTVV.

The chain has TRBV5-6 and TRBJ1-5; TRBD1 matches at 12 bases. The CDR3 is 15 amino acids. Germline V gene lookup returns CDR1 SGHDT and CDR2 YYEEEE. Losses at the gene ends were 3 bases for V and 7 bases for J; bases not matched to a gene: 5. This CDR3 is CASSYGTGGGQPQHF. For the CDR3, the DNA is TGTGCCAGCAGCTACGGGACAGGGGGCGGCCAGCCCCAGCATTTT.

A single count supports this clone. The same CDR3 also results from other DNA sequences found in this sample. This chain uses TRBV18 with TRBJ2-7; possible D gene TRBD2, 5 bases. The CDR3 has 13 amino acids. Germline CDR1 KGHSH, CDR2 LQKENI. Between the trimmed V and J ends, which lost 2 bases and 6 bases, there was a span of 11 bases. The CDR3 DNA reads TGTGCCAGCTCACCAACTAGTATAGGCGAGCAGTACTTC. Protein product: CASSPTSIGEQYF.